This TCR beta chain stems from a study of blood T cell repertoires in COVID-19. Germline values: CDR1 SGHAT, CDR2 FQNNGV. The CDR3 spans 13 residues. As handled by the study authors: By means of reference gene primer amplification, nucleated cell counts were estimated. Only in-frame clones appear in the TCRdb table, and some are missing; sequencing was by immunoSEQ multiplex PCR. V and J calls plus clone size are reproduced from that table; the DNA served to infer D and trimming. The data show under 250,000 clones, 84% seen once. Comment on this clone: Germline is not matched at one junction end, which may reflect a read error.

This TCR derives from a woman aged 40 to 49 who had recovered from COVID-19. Sequencing input: peripheral blood. V gene TRBV11-2 combines with J gene TRBJ2-1, with D possibly matching TRBD2 (6 bases). Here the CDR3 DNA reads TGTGCCTGCAGGGACTTACGATACAATGAGCAGTTCTTC. Translated: CACRDLRYNEQFF.